This T cell receptor (beta chain) stems from a study of blood T cells in healthy people across ages. Study outcomes and limitations: A roughly linear fall in TCR beta diversity per million T cells was seen with increasing age.

As to this clonotype: Its target is not known.

Per sample, extraction of total RNA gave at least 6 micrograms in every case. PCR was performed a second time for about 7 to 11 cycles using a sample-barcoded 5' primer and a J-beta primer mix. TCRdb recomputed calls from the 5' RACE reads with MiXCR, one row per CDR3 protein. Of around 1,900,000 distinct CDR3 sequences in the sample, roughly two fifths were seen once. CDR3 size: 16 residues. Germline CDR1 reads LGHNA; CDR2 reads YSLEER. V was pared by 0 bases and J by 5 bases, with 16 bases between. Sequencing was done on a sample of blood. The genes are TRBV4-3 and TRBJ1-2; D is unclear. This TCR came from a human donor in good health. The CDR3 loop reads CASSQDGPAYGYGYTF. The DNA of the CDR3 is TGCGCCAGCAGCCAAGATGGGCCTGCTTATGGTTATGGCTACACCTTC.